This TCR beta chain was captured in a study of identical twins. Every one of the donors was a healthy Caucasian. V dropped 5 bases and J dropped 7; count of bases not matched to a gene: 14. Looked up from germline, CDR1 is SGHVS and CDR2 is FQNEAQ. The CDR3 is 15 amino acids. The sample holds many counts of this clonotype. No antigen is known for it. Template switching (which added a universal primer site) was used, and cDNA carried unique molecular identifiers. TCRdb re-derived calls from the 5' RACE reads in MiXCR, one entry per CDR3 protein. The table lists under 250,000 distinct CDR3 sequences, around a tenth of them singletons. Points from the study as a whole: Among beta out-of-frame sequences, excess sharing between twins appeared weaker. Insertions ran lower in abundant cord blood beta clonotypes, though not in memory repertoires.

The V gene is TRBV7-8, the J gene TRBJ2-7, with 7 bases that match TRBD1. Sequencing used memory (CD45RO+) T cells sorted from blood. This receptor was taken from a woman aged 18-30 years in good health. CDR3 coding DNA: TGTGCCAGCAGCCTACGACAGGGTCCCACTTTAGAGCAGTACTTC. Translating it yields CASSLRQGPTLEQYF.